This T cell receptor (beta chain) derives from a study of identical twins. MiXCR was run by TCRdb on the 5' RACE reads, yielding one entry per CDR3 protein. The data hold about 890,000 distinct CDR3 sequences, with approximately 13% observed a single time. The same data also went into a second study, on yellow fever vaccine responses in identical twins.

The specimen was PBMCs. The source is a woman between 18 and 29 years old in good health.

CDR3 amino acids: CASSGSTLYGYTF. Here the CDR3 DNA reads TGTGCCAGCAGCGGCTCAACTCTCTATGGCTACACCTTC. The chain combines TRBV7-8 with TRBJ1-2; D not resolved. CDR3 length equals 13 residues. Trimming stripped 5 bases from V and 4 bases from J, with 11 bases between. From germline, CDR1 is SGHVS and CDR2 FQNEAQ.